This entry concerns a single TCR beta chain. Its antigen is unknown. No qualities accompany the bases; no much larger clone lies one base away. This entry belongs to a study of T cell clones after liver transplantation (dated 2019 in TCRdb). Turning to the overall study: Samples were obtained from ITN030ST, a randomized trial in which withdrawal of immunosuppression was attempted within 2 years of liver transplantation. Third party-reactive TCRbeta sequences from pre-transplant MLRs were also identified as an antigen-independent comparator for donor-reactive sequences. Of the eight recipients, a few were HCV-positive, while the remaining recipients had been transplanted for non-autoimmune, non-viral indications. To count as tolerant, a recipient had to stay completely off immunosuppression for at least one year without liver enzymes climbing beyond twice the upper limit of normal. Blood samples were taken pre-transplant, pre-randomization before withdrawal, and post-randomization after full withdrawal or failed withdrawal. Donor-reactive T cell clones were identified by TCRbeta sequencing after a pre-transplant mixed lymphocyte reaction and then tracked in post-transplant blood. No induction therapy was given to the subjects, and standard immunosuppression was administered until randomization at 12-24 months post-transplant. A cohort of 8 liver transplant recipients was studied, of whom 3 were classified as tolerant and 5 as non-tolerant.

Unstimulated PBMCs, after thawing, were stained for CD3, CD4 and CD8 and then FACS-sorted into CD3+CD4+ and CD3+CD8+ populations. Randomization to immunosuppression withdrawal applied to every one of the 8 studied subjects. The Qiagen DNeasy Blood and Tissue Kit was used to isolate genomic DNA. Frozen genomic DNA underwent high-throughput TCRbeta CDR3 sequencing by immunoSEQ, including PCR amplification, mapping, bias correction and internal controls. Concerning the study's data processing: Productive rearrangements were retained, and unique TCRbeta sequences were defined by the CDR3 nucleotide sequence together with the V and J gene. For classification of a sequence as donor-reactive, at least 5-fold expansion in CFSE-low cells relative to unstimulated pre-transplant cells and a frequency of at least 0.01% were required. Minimum frequency thresholds were set for each subject based on the unstimulated sample with the lowest template count, ensuring at least 90% detection power. Jensen-Shannon divergence between the top 1000 TCRbeta sequences post-transplant and pre-transplant was used to measure repertoire turnover. Two-sided Fisher's exact tests were used to test for changes in the detection of donor-reactive sequences. Here the immuneACCESS table is served through TCRdb, limited to in-frame sequences with V and J called. Missing clones are a known gap in these copies; in checked studies unresolved V genes cover under half, and the rest lacks a known reason. That table furnishes V, J and clone size, whereas the DNA furnished D and trimming. The sample includes 70,000 or so clones, with approximately 92% observed a single time. 0.9% to 1% of the sample goes to the ten largest clones.

From its cysteine to its phenylalanine, the CDR3 spans 14 amino acids. The only DNA kept is the CDR3, 42 bases in frame from the first base. V and J are trimmed by 4 bases and 4 bases, and the gene matches miss 2 bases of the junction. The germline V gene supplies CDR1 SGHTA and CDR2 FQGNSA. Overall study results and their limits: When repertoire turnover was taken into account, detection of donor-reactive sequences was significantly reduced in 7 of 8 subjects for CD4 and in 8 of 8 subjects for CD8. Conclusions were preliminary, limited by small, heterogeneous patient numbers and non-standardized post-transplant time points. Since no allograft tissue specimens were available, donor-reactive T cells may have migrated into the graft instead of being deleted. In a couple of subjects, low numbers of available donor cells limited the measurable donor-reactive repertoire. In most of the 8 subjects, regardless of tolerance or HCV status, circulating donor-reactive CD4 TCRbeta sequences dropped significantly post-transplant. Donor-reactive sequences decreased more than third party-reactive sequences, which suggests partial antigen-specific deletion that was not related to withdrawal success.

Here the chain combines TRBV7-2 and TRBJ2-5; TRBD2 fits 11 bases in the junction. This clonotype originated in a human patient who received a liver transplant. Following a transplant, a fraction of the T cells may be traceable to the graft donor. The sample in question was CD4+ T cells from blood, obtained nearly 26 months after liver transplant. The CDR3 reads CASSSGLAGETQYF. The nucleotides are TGTGCCAGCAGCTCCGGACTAGCGGGAGAGACCCAGTACTTC.